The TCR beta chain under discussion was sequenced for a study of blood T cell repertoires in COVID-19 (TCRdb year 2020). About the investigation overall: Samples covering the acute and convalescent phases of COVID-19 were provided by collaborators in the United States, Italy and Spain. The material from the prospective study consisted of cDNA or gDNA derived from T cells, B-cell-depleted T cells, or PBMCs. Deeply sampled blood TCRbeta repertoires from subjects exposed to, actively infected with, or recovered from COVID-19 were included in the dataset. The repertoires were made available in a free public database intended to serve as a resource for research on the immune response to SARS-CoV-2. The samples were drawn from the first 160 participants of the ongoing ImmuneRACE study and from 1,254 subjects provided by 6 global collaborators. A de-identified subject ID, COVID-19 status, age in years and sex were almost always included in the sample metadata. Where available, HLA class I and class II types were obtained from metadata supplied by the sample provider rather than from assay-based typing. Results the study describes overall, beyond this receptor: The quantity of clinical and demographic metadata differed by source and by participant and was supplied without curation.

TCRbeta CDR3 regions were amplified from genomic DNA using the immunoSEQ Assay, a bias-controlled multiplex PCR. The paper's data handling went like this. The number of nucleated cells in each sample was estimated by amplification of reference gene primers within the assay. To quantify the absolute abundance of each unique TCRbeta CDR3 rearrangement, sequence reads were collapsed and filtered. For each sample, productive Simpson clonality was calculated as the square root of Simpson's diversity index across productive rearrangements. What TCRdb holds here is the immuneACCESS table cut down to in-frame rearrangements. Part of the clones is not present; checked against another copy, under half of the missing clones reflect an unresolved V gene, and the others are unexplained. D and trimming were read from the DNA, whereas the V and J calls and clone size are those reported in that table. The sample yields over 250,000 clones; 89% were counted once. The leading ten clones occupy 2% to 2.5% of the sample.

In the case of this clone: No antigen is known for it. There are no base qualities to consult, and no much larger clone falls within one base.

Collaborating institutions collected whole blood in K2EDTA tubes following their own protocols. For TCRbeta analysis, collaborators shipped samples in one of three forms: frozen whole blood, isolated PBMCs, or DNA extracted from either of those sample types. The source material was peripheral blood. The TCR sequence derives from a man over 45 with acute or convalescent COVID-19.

The nucleotide sequence is given as TGTGCCAGCAGCCCAAAACGGGGTGAGGCAGATACGCAGTATTTT. It specifies CASSPKRGEADTQYF. The rearranged segments are TRBV7-3 and TRBJ2-3, with TRBD2 perhaps the D gene, on 5 matching bases. The CDR3, cysteine through phenylalanine, is 15 amino acids long. The sequence is cut down to CDR3 DNA, 45 bases in frame from base 1. The junction shows trimming of 5 bases on V and 4 bases on J, plus 16 bases between the germline ends. CDR1 and CDR2 (SGHTA, FQGTGA) derive from the germline V gene.